The clone carrying this T cell receptor (beta chain) occurred a few times. Its cognate antigen is unknown. This CDR3 is built from 17 residues. The V gene end was trimmed by 0 bases and the J gene end by 0 bases; junction bases not matched to a gene: 7. Germline V gene lookup returns CDR1 MGHRA and CDR2 YSYEKL. The time point is: newly diagnosed GD, antithyroid drugs for less than 3 months. RNA isolated from PBMCs was used to make the TCR library. This specimen belongs to a study of regulatory T cells in long-lasting Graves disease. Overall study findings and caveats: Persistent disease was associated with favored TRBV28 usage and with favored use of TRBJ1-2 and TRBJ2-5.

Arm-PCR with iRepertoire HTBI primers amplified the CDR3 regions for these TCR beta libraries. One entry per CDR3 protein, called by TCRdb with MiXCR from the multiplex PCR reads. The top ten hold under 20% of the sample, which has 350,000 to 550,000 distinct CDR3 sequences, 12% to 15% seen once. These data also featured in a second study, about T cells in Graves' hyperthyroidism and ophthalmopathy. As that report states: Absence of ophthalmopathy progression within 18 months defined stable Graves' hyperthyroidism.

The sample in question was peripheral blood mononuclear cells (PBMCs), obtained at new diagnosis, from a patient treated with antithyroid drugs. This sequence joins TRBV4-1 and TRBJ2-7, with 8 bases that match TRBD2. This sequence originates from a woman between 50 and 59 years old with Graves disease. CDR3: CASSQDGSGSFSYEQYF. CDR3 in DNA: TGCGCCAGCAGCCAAGATGGGAGCGGGAGTTTCTCCTACGAGCAGTACTTC.